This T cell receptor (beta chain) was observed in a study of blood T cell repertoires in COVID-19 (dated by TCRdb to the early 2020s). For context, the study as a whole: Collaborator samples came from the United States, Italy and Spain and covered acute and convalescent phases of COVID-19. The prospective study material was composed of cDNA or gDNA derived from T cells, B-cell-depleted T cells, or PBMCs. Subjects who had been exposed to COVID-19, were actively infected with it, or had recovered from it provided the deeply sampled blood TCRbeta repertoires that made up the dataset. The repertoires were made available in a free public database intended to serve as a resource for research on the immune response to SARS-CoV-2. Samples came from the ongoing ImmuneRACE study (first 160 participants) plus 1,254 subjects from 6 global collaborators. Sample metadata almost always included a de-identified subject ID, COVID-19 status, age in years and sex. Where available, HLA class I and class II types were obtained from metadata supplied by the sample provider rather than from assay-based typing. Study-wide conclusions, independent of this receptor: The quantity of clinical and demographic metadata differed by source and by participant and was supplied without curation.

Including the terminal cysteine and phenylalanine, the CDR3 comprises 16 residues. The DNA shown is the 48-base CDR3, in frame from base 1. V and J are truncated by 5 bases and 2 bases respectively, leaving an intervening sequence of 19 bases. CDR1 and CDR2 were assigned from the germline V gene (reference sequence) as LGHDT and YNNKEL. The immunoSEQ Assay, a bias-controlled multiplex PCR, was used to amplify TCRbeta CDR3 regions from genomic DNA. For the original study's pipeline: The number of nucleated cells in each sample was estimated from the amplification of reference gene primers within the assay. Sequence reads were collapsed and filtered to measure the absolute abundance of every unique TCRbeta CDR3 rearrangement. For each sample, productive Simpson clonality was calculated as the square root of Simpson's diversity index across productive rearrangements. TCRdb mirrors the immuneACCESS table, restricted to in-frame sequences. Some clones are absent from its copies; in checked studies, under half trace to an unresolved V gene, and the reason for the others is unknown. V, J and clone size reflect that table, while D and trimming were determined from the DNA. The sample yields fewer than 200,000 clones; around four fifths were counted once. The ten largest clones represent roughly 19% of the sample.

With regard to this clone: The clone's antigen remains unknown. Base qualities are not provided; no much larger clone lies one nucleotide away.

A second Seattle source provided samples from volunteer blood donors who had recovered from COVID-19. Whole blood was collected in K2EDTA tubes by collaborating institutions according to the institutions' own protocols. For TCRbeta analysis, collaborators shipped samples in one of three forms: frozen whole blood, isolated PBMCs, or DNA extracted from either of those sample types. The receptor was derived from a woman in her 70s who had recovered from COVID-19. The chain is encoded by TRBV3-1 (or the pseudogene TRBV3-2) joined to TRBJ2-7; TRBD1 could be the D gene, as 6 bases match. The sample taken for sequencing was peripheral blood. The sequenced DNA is TGTGCCAGCAGCGCCCCGACAGGTTCTATTGCCTACGAGCAGTACTTC. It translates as CASSAPTGSIAYEQYF.